These T cell receptor beta chains were read from a single sample in a study of tumor and adjacent non-tumor tissue in lung cancer. Using its own MiXCR run on the multiplex PCR reads, TCRdb lists one record per CDR3 protein. The table shows about 75,000 distinct CDR3 sequences, with under 70% occurring only once. Specimen: distant non-tumor lung tissue. The receptors shown here come from a woman aged 50 to 60 with non-small cell lung cancer. Each CDR3 is given with its conserved first and last residue. A D gene is named only where the DNA matches it firmly. Clone size is shown for a subset of rows, as once, few, many or a class of expanded clone.

D gene	clone size	J gene	V gene	CDR3 protein	CDR3 DNA
TRBD1	medium-sized	TRBJ2-2	TRBV11-2	CASSVQGIGELFF	TGTGCCAGCAGCGTACAGGGGATCGGGGAGCTGTTTTTT
-	-	TRBJ2-3	TRBV28	CASSNSTLRKDTQYF	TGTGCCAGCAGCAATTCTACACTACGCAAGGATACGCAGTATTTT
-	-	TRBJ2-1	TRBV10-2	CASSSSGRGIEHFF	TGCGCCAGCAGTTCGAGCGGACGGGGGATTGAGCATTTCTTC
TRBD2	-	TRBJ2-1	TRBV20-1	CSDRDLGSSGIFYNVQFF	TGCAGTGATAGAGATCTCGGGAGTAGCGGGATATTTTACAATGTGCAGTTCTTC
-	-	TRBJ2-1	TRBV5-1	CASSLTGVSDERFF	TGCGCCAGCAGCTTAACGGGAGTTAGCGATGAGCGGTTCTTC
-	-	TRBJ2-1	TRBV20-1	CNASGSASYNEQFF	TGCAATGCAAGCGGTAGTGCCTCCTACAATGAGCAGTTCTTC
TRBD1	-	TRBJ1-2	TRBV6-2/TRBV6-3	CASNRGQVQDGYTF	TGTGCCAGCAACCGCGGACAGGTGCAGGATGGTTACACCTTC
-	-	TRBJ2-7	TRBV20-1	CSARREGTGYKQYF	TGCAGTGCTAGGCGGGAAGGCACGGGCTACAAGCAGTACTTC
-	-	TRBJ2-7	TRBV5-1	CASILVEYSYEQYF	TGCGCCAGCATCTTGGTAGAGTACTCCTACGAGCAGTACTTC
-	-	TRBJ1-1	TRBV14	CASSEGLNTETFF	TGCGCCAGCAGCGAGGGATTGAACACTGAAACTTTCTTT
-	-	TRBJ2-1	TRBV29-1	CIVEDLYNEQFF	TGCATCGTTGAAGATCTCTACAATGAACAGTTCTTC
TRBD2	many	TRBJ2-1	TRBV4-2	CASSQGGREAVFF	TGTGCCAGCAGCCAAGGTGGGCGGGAGGCGGTGTTCTTC
-	-	TRBJ2-1	TRBV5-1	CASSFVGTLENEQFF	TGCGCCAGCAGCTTCGTTGGGACTCTCGAGAATGAGCAGTTCTTC
TRBD1	-	TRBJ1-6	TRBV11-2	CRCSPGQGHNSPLHF	TGTCGCTGCAGCCCAGGACAGGGTCATAATTCACCCCTCCACTTT
-	few	TRBJ2-1	TRBV19	CASSVEDEQFF	TGTGCCAGTAGTGTGGAGGATGAGCAGTTCTTC
-	-	TRBJ2-2	TRBV4-1	CASSQESFTGELFF	TGCGCCAGCAGCCAAGAGAGTTTCACCGGGGAGCTGTTTTTT
-	-	TRBJ2-7	TRBV30	CAWSVWDLSSYEQYF	TGTGCCTGGAGTGTCTGGGACTTGAGCTCCTACGAGCAGTACTTC
-	once	TRBJ1-5	TRBV14	CASSRGEYQPQNF	TGTGCCAGCAGCCGAGGGGAGTATCAGCCCCAGAATTTT
-	-	TRBJ2-2	TRBV11-3	CADSFGQGAKVGELLF	-
-	few	TRBJ1-5	TRBV6-4	CASSERAVYSNQPQHF	TGTGCCAGCAGTGAAAGGGCAGTATATAGCAATCAGCCCCAGCATTTT
-	-	TRBJ1-1	TRBV11-2	CDNSLVDNTEAFF	TGTGACAACAGCTTAGTGGATAACACTGAAGCTTTCTTT
-	-	TRBJ2-1	TRBV5-1	CASSPQTGSYDEQFF	TGCGCCAGTAGCCCTCAGACTGGCTCCTACGATGAGCAGTTCTTC
-	-	TRBJ2-1	TRBV11-2	CASSLVLPGISRGNEQFF	TGTGCCAGCAGCTTAGTTTTACCCGGGATAAGTAGGGGTAATGAGCAGTTCTTC
-	-	TRBJ1-5	TRBV28	CAGSLTSRVTNQPQYF	TGTGCCGGCAGTCTAACAAGCAGGGTTACGAATCAGCCCCAATATTTT
-	-	TRBJ1-5	TRBV11-3	CASSTRDTDTQHF	TGTGCCAGCAGCACCAGGGATACTGATACGCAGCATTTT
TRBD2	-	TRBJ2-7	TRBV5-1	CASNTGTSGRAIGEQYF	TGCGCCAGCAACACGGGGACTAGCGGGAGGGCCATCGGCGAGCAGTACTTC
-	-	TRBJ2-7	TRBV11-2	CASSLAPLAGTNSYEHYF	TGTGCCAGTAGCTTAGCCCCACTTGCGGGAACTAACTCCTACGAGCACTACTTC
-	many	TRBJ1-5	TRBV6-6	CASGRYSNQPQHF	TGTGCCAGTGGCCGATATAGCAATCAGCCCCAGCATTTT
-	-	TRBJ1-6	TRBV20-1	CGGLSGREFSSLHF	TGCGGTGGTCTGTCGGGGCGCGAGTTTTCATCCCTCCACTTT
-	-	TRBJ2-7	TRBV11-2	CANSSGKGRTYEQYF	TGTGCCAACAGCTCGGGGAAAGGCCGGACTTACGAGCAGTATTTC
-	-	TRBJ2-1	TRBV20-1	CSATRAGPTYNERFF	TGCAGTGCCACCAGGGCAGGACCAACCTACAATGAGCGGTTCTTC
TRBD1	-	TRBJ2-1	TRBV11-2	CASNWRTGGHEQFF	TGTGCCAGCAACTGGAGAACAGGGGGACATGAGCAGTTCTTC
TRBD1	-	TRBJ1-1	TRBV12-3/TRBV12-4	CASSLRQGNAEAFF	TGTGCCAGCAGTCTGAGACAGGGAAACGCTGAAGCTTTCTTC
-	-	TRBJ2-1	TRBV10-3	CAFRDPSSGNEQFF	TGTGCCTTCAGAGATCCTAGTAGCGGCAATGAGCAGTTCTTC
-	-	TRBJ1-5	TRBV29-1	CSALSGSDQPQHF	TGTAGCGCATTATCAGGGAGCGATCAGCCCCAGCATTTT
-	many	TRBJ2-5	TRBV5-5	CASSLEGSGQETQYF	TGTGCCAGCAGCTTGGAGGGTAGCGGCCAAGAGACCCAGTACTTC
-	-	TRBJ1-2	TRBV11-2	CASNLGGGRSYGYTF	TGTGCCAGCAACTTAGGCGGGGGGCGTAGCTATGGTTACACCTTC
TRBD2	many	TRBJ2-5	TRBV5-4	CASSLAGREGRETQYF	TGTGCCAGCAGCTTGGCCGGGCGGGAGGGCCGAGAGACCCAGTACTTC
TRBD1	-	TRBJ1-1	TRBV20-1	CNASGQGRTEALF	TGCAATGCCAGCGGACAGGGGCGTACTGAAGCTCTCTTT
TRBD1	-	TRBJ1-1	TRBV11-1	CARSYPGQGAFEAFF	TGTGCCAGGAGCTATCCGGGACAGGGGGCTTTTGAAGCTTTCTTT
-	-	TRBJ2-1	TRBV20-1	CSARADPRRSNNEEFF	TGCAGTGCTAGAGCCGACCCCAGGCGGAGTAACAATGAAGAGTTCTTC
TRBD2	once	TRBJ2-1	TRBV4-2	CASSQDSTSGCLYEQFF	TGTGCCAGCAGCCAAGATTCGACTAGCGGGTGTCTGTATGAGCAGTTCTTC
-	-	TRBJ2-6	TRBV28	CASSLAERSITFSGANVLSF	TGTGCCAGCAGTTTGGCAGAGAGGTCCATAACCTTCTCTGGGGCCAACGTCCTGAGCTTC
-	once	TRBJ2-5	TRBV11-3	CASSSSRTDGRTQYF	TGTGCCAGCAGCTCGTCCAGGACAGACGGTAGGACCCAGTACTTC
TRBD1	many	TRBJ1-2	TRBV12-3/TRBV12-4	CASSYDRGRGYGYTF	TGTGCCAGCAGCTACGACAGGGGGCGGGGCTATGGCTACACCTTC
-	-	TRBJ2-7	TRBV11-2	CASSLLAEGYEQYF	TGTGCCAGCAGCTTACTAGCAGAAGGCTACGAGCAGTACTTC
-	few	TRBJ1-2	TRBV20-1	CSASGGALTDYGYTF	TGCAGTGCTAGTGGAGGGGCACTAACTGACTATGGCTACACCTTC
-	-	TRBJ2-1	TRBV20-1	CTTEALTSPGNEQFF	TGCACTACGGAGGCCCTTACTAGCCCGGGGAATGAGCAGTTCTTC
-	-	TRBJ1-4	TRBV29-1	CSVSDNTNEKLFF	TGCAGCGTTTCCGACAATACTAATGAAAAACTGTTTTTT
-	few	TRBJ1-1	TRBV30	CAWKKKQGLNTEAFF	TGTGCCTGGAAGAAAAAACAGGGTTTGAACACTGAAGCTTTCTTT
-	-	TRBJ2-3	TRBV6-5	CVSSMVDTQYF	TGTGTCAGCAGTATGGTAGATACGCAGTATTTT